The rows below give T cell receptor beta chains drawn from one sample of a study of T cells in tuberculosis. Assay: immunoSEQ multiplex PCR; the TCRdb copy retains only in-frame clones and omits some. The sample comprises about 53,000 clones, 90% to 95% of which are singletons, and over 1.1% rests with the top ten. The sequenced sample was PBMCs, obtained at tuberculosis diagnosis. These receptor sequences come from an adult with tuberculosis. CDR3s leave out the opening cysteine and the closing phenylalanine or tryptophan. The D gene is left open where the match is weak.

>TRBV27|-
ASSLTGTHANQPQH
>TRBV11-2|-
ASSSLRFSYEQY
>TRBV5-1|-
ASSRWRDYNEQF
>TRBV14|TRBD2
ASSQGGEGPYQETQY
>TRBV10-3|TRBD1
AISEAGQGGTGELF
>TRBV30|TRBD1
AWSLDRKQETQY
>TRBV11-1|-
ASSFDGGSYNEQF
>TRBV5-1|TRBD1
ASSLEGQGLSQGHGYT
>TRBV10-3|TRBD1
AIKGAFRTDTQY
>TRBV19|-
ASSIADTYNEQF
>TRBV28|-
ASSLFRLGQNTGELF
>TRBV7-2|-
ASKRWAETQY
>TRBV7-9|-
ASSLVSYGYT
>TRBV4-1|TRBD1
ASSQEWGTGGRGEQY
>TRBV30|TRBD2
AWSKGTSSHEQY
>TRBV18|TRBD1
ASSPRGIGQGTLEGYT
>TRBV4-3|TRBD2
ASSQDLAGAVNEQF
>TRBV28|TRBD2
ASSSTPPFLREGYYEQY
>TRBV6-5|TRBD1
ASTQTGVVSPLH
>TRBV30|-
AWRVAGKSGELF
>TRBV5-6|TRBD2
ASSLGAGDYNEQF
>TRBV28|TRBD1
ASSVTGNQETQY
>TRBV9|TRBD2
ASSVSGRAAGANVLT
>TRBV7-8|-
ASSPRTRKGEKLF
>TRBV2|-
ASSDSSRETQY
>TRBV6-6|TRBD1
ATRDREYEQY
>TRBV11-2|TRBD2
ASSLAASGSLYEQY
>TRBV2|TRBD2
ASSEGPSGRLNEQF
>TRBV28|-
ASSLPGRDTEAF
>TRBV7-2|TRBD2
ASSLGWGGDGNEQF
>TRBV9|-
ASTYLPGDTQY
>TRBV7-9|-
ASSLVVGSGNEQF
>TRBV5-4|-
ASSWGGSGTEAF
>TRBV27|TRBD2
ASSEVAYPGTSVEQY
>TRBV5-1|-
ASNPGTMNTEAF
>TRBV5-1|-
ASREGEGNTGELF
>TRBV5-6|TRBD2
ASSFDGLAGVTGELF
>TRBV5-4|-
ASSSTPGQPL
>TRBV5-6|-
ASSLVQREQF
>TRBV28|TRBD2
ATHLGRLAGVPDTQY
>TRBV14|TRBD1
ASSLRDSENIQY
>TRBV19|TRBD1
ASRWRDRGNTGELF
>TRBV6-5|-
ASSYGNTGPTEAF
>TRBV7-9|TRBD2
ASSLRGTSGRVYNEQF
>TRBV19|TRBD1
ASSTSRQGTNTEAF
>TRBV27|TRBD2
ASSLVPGGWETQY
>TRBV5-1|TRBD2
ASSNGLAQDEQY
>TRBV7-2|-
ASSLARPSYGYT
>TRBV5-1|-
ASSLVSTGGPYGYT
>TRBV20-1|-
SGGTPYGYT
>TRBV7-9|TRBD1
ASSLGQGNIQY
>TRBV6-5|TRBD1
ASSYSTGGWETQY
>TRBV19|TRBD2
ASRLAGVYNEQF
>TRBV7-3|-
ASSWTVNTEAF
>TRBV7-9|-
ASNRLGYEQY
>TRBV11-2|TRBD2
ASSGGTSGNFLAKNIQY
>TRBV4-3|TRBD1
ASSQRGQGANSPLH
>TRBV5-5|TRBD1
ASSLQGKSFYGYT